This T cell receptor beta chain was obtained from a study of T cell responses to AZD1222 COVID-19 vaccine. Across the study: Whether given at about 4 or about 12 weeks, second doses were pooled.

Deletions cut 2 bases from V and 0 bases from J, with 4 bases between. The CDR3 is 13 amino acids. The V gene's germline CDR1 is SNHLY and CDR2 FYNNEI. Study-level findings and limits: White British people made up most donors, females outnumbered males, and clonal diversity was possibly underestimated. Unmutated regions of variants are reportedly targeted by nearly half of spike-specific TCRs. The study found vaccine-associated CD4 TCRs spanning spike, dominant at 160-218 and 743-854.

About this clone: Its specificity is not known.

The assay was immunoSEQ multiplex PCR, and TCRdb's table has in-frame clones only and misses some. The sample shows roughly 100,000 clones, more than 90% of them seen only once. The material was peripheral blood, obtained on day 0 of AZD1222 vaccination. The clonotype originates from an adult in good health. V gene TRBV2 combines with J gene TRBJ1-1; D is unresolved. The CDR3 loop is CASSENVNTEAFF. The CDR3 DNA reads as TGTGCCAGCAGTGAAAACGTGAACACTGAAGCTTTCTTT.